These 3 T cell receptor beta chains originate from one sample sequenced in a study of radiotherapy plus CTLA-4 blockade in lung cancer (dated by TCRdb to the late 2010s). The receptor library was made with the immunoSEQ multiplex PCR assay. TCRdb's version of the immuneACCESS table is confined to in-frame rearrangements and falls short of the full clone set. An unresolved V gene accounts for under half of the shortfall where checked; the remainder is of unknown origin. For this sample there are under 65,000 clones; approximately 80% appear just once. The ten largest clones capture less than 3% of the sample. The source was peripheral blood, collected from a patient treated with radiotherapy plus ipilimumab. These receptors came from a human donor with non-small cell lung cancer whose response to radiotherapy plus ipilimumab could not be evaluated.

This clone was picked up a small number of times. The CDR3 loop reads CASSSGGPNTEAFF. The CDR3 bases are TGCGCCAGCAGCTCGGGAGGTCCGAACACTGAAGCTTTCTTT. The chain couples TRBV5-1 to TRBJ1-1; D not certain. Trimming removed 3 bases from V and 1 base from J, with 10 bases in between. Germline V gives CDR1 SGHRS, CDR2 YFSETQ. This CDR3 spans 14 amino acids.

V gene TRBV4-2 combines with J gene TRBJ2-1; D not certain. This CDR3 has 15 residues. Germline CDR1 reads LGHNA; CDR2 reads YNFKEQ. V lost 4 bases and J 1 base, leaving 11 bases between the germline ends. DNA of the CDR3: TGTGCCAGCAGCCCCGATTGGAGTTCCTACAATGAGCAGTTCTTC. This gives the protein CASSPDWSSYNEQFF.

This clone was counted a single time. This chain connects TRBV11-2 to TRBJ2-7; the match to TRBD2 covers 9 bases. V dropped 2 bases and J dropped 5; count of bases not matched to a gene: 7. Germline CDR1 and CDR2: SGHAT and FQNNGV. The CDR3 loop spans 15 amino acids. CDR3 coding DNA: TGTGCCAGCAGCTTAATAGCGGGAGTCTCTCACGAGCAGTACTTC. This encodes CASSLIAGVSHEQYF.